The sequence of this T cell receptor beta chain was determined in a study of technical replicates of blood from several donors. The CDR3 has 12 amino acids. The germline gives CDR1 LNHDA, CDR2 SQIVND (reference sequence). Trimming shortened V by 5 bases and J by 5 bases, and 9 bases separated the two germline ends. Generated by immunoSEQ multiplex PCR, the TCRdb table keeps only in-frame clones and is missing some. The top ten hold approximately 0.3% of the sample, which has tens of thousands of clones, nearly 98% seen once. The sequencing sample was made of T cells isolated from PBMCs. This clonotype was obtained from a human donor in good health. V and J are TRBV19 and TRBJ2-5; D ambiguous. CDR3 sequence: CASSLNGETQYF. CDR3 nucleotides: TGTGCCAGTAGTTTGAACGGGGAGACCCAGTACTTC.